What follows describes a single T cell receptor beta chain. No antigen is known for it. The PCR used 60 Vbeta and 13 Jbeta primers. Using immunoSEQ multiplex PCR, the repertoire was profiled, and TCRdb retains in-frame clones only, with some absent. This table has 150,000 to 200,000 clones, 75% to 85% appearing once. The CDR3 runs 14 residues. Germline-derived CDR1 and CDR2 are LNHDA and SQIVND (reference sequence). Unmatched junction bases numbered 0, after V lost 5 bases and J lost 4 bases. This entry belongs to a study of cytomegalovirus exposure and HLA in healthy donors. Study as a whole: Genotyping of roughly 400 donors showed that about 83% belonged to the Caucasian-associated ancestry cluster.

Study results and caveats: A later analysis reportedly identified an Asian-associated ancestry cluster as carrying fewer N-insertions than the 666-donor mean.

This receptor was identified in a woman aged 50 to 60 in good health and CMV-seropositive. Material: PBMCs. The gene calls are TRBV19 and TRBJ2-2; 11 bases are a match to TRBD2. CDR3 nucleotides: TGTGCCAGTAGTCTAGCGGGAGGCACCGGGGAGCTGTTTTTT. It specifies CASSLAGGTGELFF. Full variable domain (missing parts from reference TRBV19 and TRBJ2-2): DGGITQSPKYLFRKEGQNVTLSCEQNLNHDAMYWYRQDPGQGLRLIYYSQIVNDFQKGDIAEGYSVSREKKESFPLTVTSAQKNPTAFYLCASSLAGGTGELFFGEGSRLTVL.